These T cell receptor beta chains were read from a single sample in a study of shared clonotypes between healthy human individuals. Sequencing used immunoSEQ multiplex PCR; TCRdb keeps in-frame clones, though not all of them. The sample holds hundreds of thousands of clones, approximately 95% seen once. Sequenced sample: naive CD8+ T cells sorted from blood. These receptors originate from a woman aged 25 to 39 in good health. Each CDR3 is given with its conserved first and last residue. The order of the fields is clone size, CDR3 length, D gene, J gene, V gene, CDR3 protein, CDR3 DNA. D genes are given only for firm matches. Size values are once, few and many counts, or a class for expanded clones, and some rows have none.

>.|14|.|TRBJ1-5|TRBV27
CASRLVGSNQPQHF
TGTGCCAGCCGGTTAGTGGGTAGCAATCAGCCCCAGCATTTT
>.|15|.|TRBJ1-5|TRBV2
CASRVYRDSNQPQHF
TGTGCCAGCAGAGTCTACAGGGATAGCAATCAGCCCCAGCATTTT
>.|12|.|TRBJ2-1|TRBV11-2
CASSFAGPEQFF
TGTGCCAGCAGCTTCGCCGGGCCAGAGCAGTTCTTC
>.|13|.|TRBJ2-1|TRBV2
CASSEAGWNEQFF
TGTGCCAGCAGTGAAGCGGGTTGGAATGAGCAGTTCTTC
>.|20|.|TRBJ1-3|TRBV28
CASSFANSLLSVDLGNTIYF
TGTGCCAGCAGTTTCGCAAACAGCTTACTGAGTGTTGATTTGGGAAACACCATATATTTT
>.|14|TRBD1|TRBJ1-1|TRBV27
CASSSTGQGPEAFF
TGTGCCAGCAGTTCCACGGGACAGGGGCCTGAAGCTTTCTTT
>.|14|.|TRBJ1-2|TRBV27
CASRVLRGGHGYTF
TGTGCCAGCAGGGTTCTACGTGGGGGGCATGGCTACACCTTC
>.|16|.|TRBJ2-3|TRBV2
CASSETAGFRTDTQYF
TGTGCCAGCAGTGAAACGGCAGGTTTTAGGACAGATACGCAGTATTTT
>.|15|.|TRBJ1-5|TRBV7-2
CASSLGAYSNQPQHF
TGTGCCAGCAGCTTAGGGGCTTATAGCAATCAGCCCCAGCATTTT
>.|13|.|TRBJ2-1|TRBV9
CASSVELPDEQFF
TGTGCCAGCAGCGTAGAACTCCCCGATGAGCAGTTCTTC
>.|14|.|TRBJ1-1|TRBV4-2
CASSPGQLNTEAFF
TGTGCCAGCAGCCCCGGACAGCTGAACACTGAAGCTTTCTTT
>.|11|.|TRBJ1-1|TRBV29-1
CSVESGLIAFF
TGCAGCGTTGAATCAGGGCTAATAGCTTTCTTT
>.|13|TRBD2|TRBJ2-5|TRBV25-1
CASSGTSFETQYF
TGTGCCAGCAGTGGGACTAGTTTTGAGACCCAGTACTTC
>.|15|.|TRBJ2-7|TRBV28
CASSQLSGDAAEQYF
TGTGCCAGCAGCCAACTATCAGGGGACGCGGCCGAGCAGTACTTC
>.|14|TRBD1|TRBJ2-7|TRBV15
CATSDGQVSYEQYF
TGTGCCACCAGCGACGGACAGGTCTCCTACGAGCAGTACTTC
>.|13|TRBD1|TRBJ2-1|TRBV5-1
CASSEGQGSGQFF
TGCGCCAGCAGCGAGGGACAGGGGAGTGGGCAGTTCTTC
>.|15|TRBD1|TRBJ1-5|TRBV19
CASSIRDRDNQPQHF
TGTGCCAGTAGTATCCGGGACAGGGACAATCAGCCCCAGCATTTT
>.|15|.|TRBJ1-4|TRBV19
CASSVQSATNEKLFF
TGTGCCAGTAGTGTACAGAGTGCAACTAATGAAAAACTGTTTTTT
>once|14|.|TRBJ2-7|TRBV18
CASSPSGIGDEQYF
TGTGCCAGCTCACCTTCCGGGATAGGAGACGAGCAGTACTTC
>once|16|.|TRBJ2-3|TRBV9
CASSVVGGRSTDTQYF
TGTGCCAGCAGCGTAGTAGGGGGAAGGAGCACAGATACGCAGTATTTT
>.|17|TRBD1|TRBJ1-1|TRBV19
CASSLLGQGKGDTEAFF
TGTGCCAGTAGTCTCCTGGGACAGGGGAAAGGGGACACTGAAGCTTTCTTT
>.|15|.|TRBJ2-1|TRBV7-6
CASSLVGEAYNEQFF
TGTGCCAGCAGCTTAGTCGGGGAGGCCTACAATGAGCAGTTCTTC
>.|15|.|TRBJ2-2|TRBV9
CASSVGGGIAGELFF
TGTGCCAGCAGCGTAGGGGGCGGGATCGCCGGGGAGCTGTTTTTT
>.|15|.|TRBJ2-7|TRBV4-1
CASSQVAEAVYEQYF
TGCGCCAGCAGCCAAGTGGCCGAGGCGGTGTACGAGCAGTACTTC
>.|12|.|TRBJ1-2|TRBV29-1
CATLGNNYGYTF
TGCGCGACCCTCGGGAATAACTATGGCTACACCTTC